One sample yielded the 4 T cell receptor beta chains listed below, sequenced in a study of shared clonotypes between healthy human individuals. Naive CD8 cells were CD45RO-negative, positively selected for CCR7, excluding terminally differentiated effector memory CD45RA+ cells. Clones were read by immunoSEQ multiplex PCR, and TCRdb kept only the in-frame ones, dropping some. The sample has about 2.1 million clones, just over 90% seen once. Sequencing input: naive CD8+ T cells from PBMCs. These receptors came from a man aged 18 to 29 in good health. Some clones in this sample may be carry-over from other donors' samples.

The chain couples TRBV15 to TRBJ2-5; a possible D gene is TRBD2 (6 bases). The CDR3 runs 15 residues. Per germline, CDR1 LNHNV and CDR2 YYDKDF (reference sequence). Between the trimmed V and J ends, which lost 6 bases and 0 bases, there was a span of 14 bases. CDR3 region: CATSQAGLYQETQYF. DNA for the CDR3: TGTGCCACCAGTCAGGCGGGATTGTACCAAGAGACCCAGTACTTC.

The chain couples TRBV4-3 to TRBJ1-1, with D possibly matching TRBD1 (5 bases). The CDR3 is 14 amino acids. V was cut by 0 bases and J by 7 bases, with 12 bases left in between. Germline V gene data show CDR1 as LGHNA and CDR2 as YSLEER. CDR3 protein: CASSQDWGGIEAFF. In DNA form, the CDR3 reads TGCGCCAGCAGCCAAGATTGGGGGGGGATTGAAGCTTTCTTT.

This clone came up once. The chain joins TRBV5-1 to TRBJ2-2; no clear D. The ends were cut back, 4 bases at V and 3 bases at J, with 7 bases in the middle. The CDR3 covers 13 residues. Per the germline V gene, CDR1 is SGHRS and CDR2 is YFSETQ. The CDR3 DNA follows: TGCGCCAGCAGCCCTGCCTACACCGGGGAGCTGTTTTTT. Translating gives CASSPAYTGELFF.

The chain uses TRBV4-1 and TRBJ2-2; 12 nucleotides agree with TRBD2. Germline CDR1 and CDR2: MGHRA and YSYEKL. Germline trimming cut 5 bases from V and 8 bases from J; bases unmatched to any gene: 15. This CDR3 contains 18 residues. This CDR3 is CASSKTLAGGARGGELFF. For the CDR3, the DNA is TGCGCCAGCAGCAAAACACTAGCGGGAGGCGCCCGCGGAGGGGAGCTGTTTTTT.